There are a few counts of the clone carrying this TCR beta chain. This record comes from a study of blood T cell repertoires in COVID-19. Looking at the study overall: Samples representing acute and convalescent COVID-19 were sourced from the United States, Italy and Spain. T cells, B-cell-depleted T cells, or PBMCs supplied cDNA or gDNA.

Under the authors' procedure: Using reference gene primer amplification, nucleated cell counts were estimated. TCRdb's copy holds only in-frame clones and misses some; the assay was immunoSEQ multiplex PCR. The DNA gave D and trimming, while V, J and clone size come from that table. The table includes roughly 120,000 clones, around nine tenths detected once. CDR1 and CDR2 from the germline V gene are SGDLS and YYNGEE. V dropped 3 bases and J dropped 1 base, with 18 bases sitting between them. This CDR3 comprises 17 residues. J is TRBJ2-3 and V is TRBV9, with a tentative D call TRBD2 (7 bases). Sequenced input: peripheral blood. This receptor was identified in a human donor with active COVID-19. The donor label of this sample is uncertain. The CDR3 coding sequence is TGTGCCAGCAGCGGTTCGGGGGGCTCTGGTGGCACAGATACGCAGTATTTT. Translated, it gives CASSGSGGSGGTDTQYF. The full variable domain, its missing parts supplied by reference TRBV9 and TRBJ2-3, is DSGVTQTPKHLITATGQRVTLRCSPRSGDLSVYWYQQSLDQGLQFLIQYYNGEERAKGNILERFSAQQFPDLHSELNLSSLELGDSALYFCASSGSGGSGGTDTQYFGPGTRLTVL.